This T cell receptor (beta chain) is from a study of PD-1 blockade in classical Hodgkin lymphoma. Study-level points and caveats: Diversity in CD4+ TCRs, unlike that measured in CD8+ TCRs, had risen significantly by C4D1.

The CDR3 spans 16 residues. With 0 bases removed from V and 5 bases from J, the gap between germline ends came to 17 bases. Germline V gene lookup returns CDR1 LGHNA and CDR2 YNFKEQ. All the patients suffered relapse after autologous stem cell transplantation, and brentuximab vedotin exposure differed. Magnetic negative selection was used to purify CD4+ T cells from PBMCs that had been thawed. Complete response, partial response or progressive disease were the best responses. This clone was observed a handful of times. Its matching antigen is unknown. TCRdb's table, derived via immunoSEQ multiplex PCR, lists solely in-frame clones and lacks some. The sample holds 6,000 to 9,500 clones, 70% to 90% seen once.

The V gene is TRBV4-2, the J gene TRBJ2-7; no definite D call. Here the sequenced sample was CD4+ T cells from blood, taken at baseline. This TCR was sampled from a human donor with classical Hodgkin lymphoma. The CDR3 nucleotides are TGTGCCAGCAGCCAAGAAGCCTCGCCCAGGACGGACGAGCAGTACTTC. Encoded protein: CASSQEASPRTDEQYF.